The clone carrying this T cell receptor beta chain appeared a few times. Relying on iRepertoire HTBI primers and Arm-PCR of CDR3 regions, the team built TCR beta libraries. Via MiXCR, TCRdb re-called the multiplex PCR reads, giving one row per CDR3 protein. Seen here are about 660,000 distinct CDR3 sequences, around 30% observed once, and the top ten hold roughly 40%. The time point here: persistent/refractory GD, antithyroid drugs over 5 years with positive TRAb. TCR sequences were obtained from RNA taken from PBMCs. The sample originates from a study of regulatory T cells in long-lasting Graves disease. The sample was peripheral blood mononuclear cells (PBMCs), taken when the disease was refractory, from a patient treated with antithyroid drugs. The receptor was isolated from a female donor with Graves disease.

This chain's CDR3 is CSVDGFLAETQYF. CDR3 DNA: TGCAGCGTTGACGGTTTCCTTGCGGAGACCCAGTACTTC. The rearrangement links TRBV29-1 to TRBJ2-5, with D unresolved. This CDR3 has 13 amino acids. V was clipped by 3 bases and J by 5 bases, with 13 bases between them. CDR1 is SQVTM, CDR2 ANQGSEA, per germline.